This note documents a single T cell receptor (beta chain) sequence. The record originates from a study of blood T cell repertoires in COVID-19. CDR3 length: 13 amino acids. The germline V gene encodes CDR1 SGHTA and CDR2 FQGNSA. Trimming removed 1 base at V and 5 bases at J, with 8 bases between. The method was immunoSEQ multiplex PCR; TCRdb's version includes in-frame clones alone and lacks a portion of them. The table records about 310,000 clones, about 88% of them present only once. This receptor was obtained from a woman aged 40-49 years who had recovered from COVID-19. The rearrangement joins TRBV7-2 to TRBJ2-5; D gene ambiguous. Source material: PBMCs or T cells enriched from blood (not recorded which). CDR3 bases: TGTGCCAGCAGCTTAGAATCGCGTGAGACCCAGTACTTC. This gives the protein CASSLESRETQYF.